Following are 9 T cell receptor gamma chains from one sample sequenced in a study of fetal and pediatric gammadelta thymocytes. TCRdb re-processed the reads using CATT. The table has hundreds of gamma-chain clones, 0.95% to 1.5% seen once. Sequencing was performed on Vgamma9Vdelta2 gamma-delta T cells from the thymus. Specified subset: sorted CD3+gammadeltaTCR+Vgamma9+Vdelta2+ thymocytes. These receptors all come from a child who underwent cardiac surgery and was recorded as healthy.

Note on this clone: TCRdb lists the protein of a much larger clone for this DNA, which differs at residue 3, so this is likely a read error; the protein given here is translated from the DNA itself. V and J are TRGV9 and TRGJP. CDR3 length: 16 amino acids. Germline values: CDR1 GITISATS, CDR2 ISYDGTV (reference sequence). CDR3 bases: TGTGCCGTGTGGGAGGAACAAGAGTTGGGCAAAAAAATCAAGGTATTT. Translated: CAVWEEQELGKKIKVF.

This clone is deemed large. The chain uses TRGV9 and TRGJP. The CDR3 covers 17 residues. Germline V gene sequence: CDR1 GITISATS, CDR2 ISYDGTV (reference sequence). The V segment lost 1 base and the J segment 4 bases; nucleotides outside the gene matches: 4. The CDR3: CALWEVPQELGKKIKVF. The CDR3 nucleotides are TGTGCCTTGTGGGAGGTACCACAAGAGTTGGGCAAAAAAATCAAGGTATTT.

This clone is classed as large (0.1 to 1%). Other DNA sequences within the sample encode an identical CDR3. The chain is built from TRGV2 and TRGJ1 or TRGJ2. Germline-derived CDR1 and CDR2 are EGSNGY and YDSYNSKV. The CDR3 spans 11 residues. The ends lost 1 base at V and 7 bases at J; junction bases unmatched: 1. The CDR3 sequence is CATWDGYKKLF. The CDR3 DNA reads as TGTGCCACCTGGGACGGATATAAGAAACTCTTT.

Note on this clone: A read error likely explains why the TCRdb protein, taken from a much larger clone, differs from this DNA's translation at residue 5; the protein shown is translated from the DNA. The rearrangement links TRGV9 to TRGJP. CDR1 is GITISATS and CDR2 is ISYDGTV in the germline V gene (reference sequence). J was trimmed by 4 bases and V by 6 bases; bases with no gene match: 6. CDR3 length equals 16 residues. In nucleotides, the CDR3 is TGTGCCTTGTGGCAGGAACAAGAGTTGGGCAAAAAAATCAAGGTATTT. It codes for CALWQEQELGKKIKVF.

By share, this clone counts as medium-sized. The V and J genes are TRGV9 and TRGJ1 or TRGJ2. The CDR3 loop spans 14 amino acids. Germline values: CDR1 GITISATS, CDR2 ISYDGTV (reference sequence). V trimming: 2 bases; J trimming: 1 base; junction bases outside the gene matches: 5. The CDR3 spells CALWEGGNYYKKLF. The CDR3 DNA reads as TGTGCCTTGTGGGAGGGGGGAAATTATTATAAGAAACTCTTT.

There are a few counts of this clone. This DNA's translation differs at residue 7 from TCRdb's protein, which comes from a much larger clone; a read error is likely, and the protein shown is translated from the DNA. The chain couples TRGV9 to TRGJP. The CDR3 sequence is 16 residues long. Trimming removed 4 bases from V and 5 bases from J; junction bases left unmatched: 5. Germline V lookup: CDR1 GITISATS, CDR2 ISYDGTV (reference sequence). The CDR3 reads CALWDRKELGKKIKVF. In DNA form, the CDR3 reads TGTGCCTTGTGGGACAGGAAAGAGTTGGGCAAAAAAATCAAGGTATTT.

This clone was counted between two and nine times. Since a much larger clone is just one base distant, this may be a read error. Other DNA sequences of this sample code for an identical CDR3. This chain uses TRGV2 with TRGJ1 or TRGJ2. V gave up 0 bases and J gave up 7 bases; unmatched junction bases: 0. Germline CDR1 is EGSNGY and CDR2 is YDSYNSKV. The CDR3 contains 11 residues. CDR3 coding DNA: TGTGCCACCTGGGACGGGTATAAGAAACTCTTT. It encodes CATWDGYKKLF.

By share, this clone counts as large (0.1 to 1%). V usage is TRGV2 and J usage is TRGJP2. This CDR3 comprises 13 residues. CDR1 EGSNGY and CDR2 YDSYNSKV come from the germline V gene. V lost 0 bases, J lost 10 bases, and 5 bases stayed unmatched. Written as DNA, the CDR3 is TGTGCCACCTGGGACGGGCGGGTTTGGATCAAGACGTTT. Amino acids: CATWDGRVWIKTF.

The V gene call is TRGV9, and the J gene call is absent. The CDR3 is 11 amino acids. Germline CDR1 reads GITISATS; CDR2 reads ISYDGTV (reference sequence). CDR3 amino acids: CALWEKKKKLF. CDR3 sequence (DNA): TGTGCCTTGTGGGAGAAAAAAAAAAAACTCTTT.